The 8 T cell receptor beta chains below come from one sample, sequenced in a study of T-cell reconstitution after alpha-beta-depleted transplantation in children. Unique molecular identifiers featured in how the TCRbeta library was prepared. TCRdb ran MiXCR on the PCR reads and lists one entry per CDR3 protein. The repertoire holds about 980,000 distinct CDR3 sequences, with about 26% as singletons. The sequencing here drew on PBMCs, mostly from graft donor cells, taken 360 days after TCRalphabeta/CD19-depleted stem cell transplant. The receptors stem from a boy under two years old who had a stem cell transplant for SCID, so the T cells may come from the graft donor.

This clonotype was counted between two and nine times. V and J are TRBV20-1 and TRBJ2-1; D remains ambiguous. The germline V gene has CDR1 DFQATT and CDR2 SNEGSKA (reference sequence). With 2 bases removed from V and 4 bases from J, the gap between germline ends came to 6 bases. This CDR3 comprises 12 residues. The CDR3: CSARLGYNEQFF. The DNA for the CDR3 is TGCAGTGCTAGATTGGGGTACAATGAGCAGTTCTTC.

J is TRBJ1-6 and V is TRBV28; D remains unclear. V lost 6 bases to trimming and J lost 6 bases, with 9 bases between them. This CDR3 is built from 13 residues. The germline CDR1 and CDR2 sequences are MDHEN and SYDVKM. Here the CDR3 DNA reads TGTGCCAGCAGCCTTATGCTTAATTCACCCCTCCACTTT. Amino acids: CASSLMLNSPLHF.

This chain connects TRBV20-1 to TRBJ1-2; D perhaps matches TRBD1 (5 bases). Germline V gene data show CDR1 as DFQATT and CDR2 as SNEGSKA (reference sequence). There are 15 residues in the CDR3. V lost 3 bases and J 6 bases, leaving 20 bases between the germline ends. CDR3 in DNA: TGCAGTGCTAGTAGACCGGGACGGTGGCCGGATGGCTACACCTTC. Protein product: CSASRPGRWPDGYTF.

The sample holds many counts of this clonotype. This chain links TRBV9 with TRBJ2-5; 11 bases map to TRBD2. This CDR3 comprises 16 residues. Germline CDR1 SGDLS, CDR2 YYNGEE. V shed 2 bases, J shed 1 base, and the junction held 4 bases outside the gene matches. The CDR3 sequence is CASSVGTSGGQETQYF. The CDR3 nucleotides read TGTGCCAGCAGCGTTGGAACTAGCGGGGGCCAAGAGACCCAGTACTTC.

This clonotype showed up just once. The V gene is TRBV5-5, the J gene TRBJ1-2, with 11 bases aligning to TRBD1. This CDR3 comprises 14 residues. Trimming cost V 0 bases and J 6 bases; bases outside gene matches: 1. In germline, CDR1 is SGHKS, CDR2 YYEKEE (reference sequence). The CDR3 region is CASSLGTGGHGYTF. CDR3 DNA: TGTGCCAGCAGCTTGGGGACAGGGGGCCATGGCTACACCTTC. Together with reference TRBV5-5 and TRBJ1-2, the CDR3 gives the full variable domain: DAGVTQSPTHLIKTRGQQVTLRCSPISGHKSVSWYQQVLGQGPQFIFQYYEKEERGRGNFPDRFSARQFPNYSSELNVNALLLGDSALYLCASSLGTGGHGYTFGSGTRLTVV.

V and J are TRBV27 and TRBJ2-1; a weak D match, TRBD1 (5 bases). Germline CDR1 is MNHEY and CDR2 is SMNVEV (reference sequence). This CDR3 is built from 14 residues. The germline V and J ends were trimmed by 7 bases and 1 base, with 11 bases remaining between them. CDR3 sequence (DNA): TGTGCCAGCAAGGGGCTAGAGTCCTACAATGAGCAGTTCTTC. Its protein product is CASKGLESYNEQFF.

This clonotype occurred a few times. J is TRBJ2-1 and V is TRBV6-1; 10 positions match TRBD2. The CDR3 contains 17 residues. The germline V gene has CDR1 MNHNS and CDR2 SASEGT. With V trimmed by 5 bases and J by 0 bases, 7 bases remained unmatched. The chain's CDR3 is CASSPGLASLSYNEQFF. Here the CDR3 DNA reads TGTGCCAGCAGTCCGGGACTAGCGTCCCTCTCCTACAATGAGCAGTTCTTC.

Many counts were recorded for this clonotype. The V gene is TRBV12-3 or TRBV12-4, the J gene TRBJ2-3; the D gene could be TRBD1 or TRBD2 (5 bases each). The CDR3 sequence is 14 residues long. V lost 4 bases and J 6 bases, leaving 14 bases between the germline ends. The CDR3 reads CASSSGQWGDTQYF. The CDR3 DNA follows: TGTGCCAGCAGTTCCGGACAATGGGGGGATACGCAGTATTTT.